Listed below are T cell receptor beta chains from one sample, sequenced in a study of control samples from healthy donors and cancer patients. TCRdb keeps only in-frame clones here, not all; method: immunoSEQ multiplex PCR. Found here are roughly 130,000 clones, about 95% of them singletons; the top ten hold 3.6%. The specimen was blood. These receptors originate from a man under 40 in good health. Both conserved end residues are part of each CDR3. A D gene is named only where the DNA matches it firmly. Clone size is given for some rows only: seen once, a few or many times, or a class if the clone is expanded.

NA	TRBV4-1	TRBJ2-7	NA	TGCGCCAGCAGCCAAGAGCACAGATCCTACGAGCAGTACTTC	CASSQEHRSYEQYF
NA	TRBV7-6	TRBJ2-3	TRBD2	TGTGCCAGCAGCTTACTTAGCGGGGGGGGCACAGATACGCAGTATTTT	CASSLLSGGGTDTQYF
NA	TRBV7-2	TRBJ1-5	NA	TGTGCCAGCAGCTTAGGGGGAGGGCAGCCCCAGCATTTT	CASSLGGGQPQHF
NA	TRBV19	TRBJ1-2	NA	TGTGCCAGTAGGGGGGACCTTTTGGACTATGGCTACACCTTC	CASRGDLLDYGYTF
NA	TRBV29-1	TRBJ1-1	NA	TGCAGCGTTCTTGCAGGGGCACGAACTGAAGCTTTCTTT	CSVLAGARTEAFF
NA	TRBV5-4	TRBJ2-1	NA	TGTGCCAGCAGCCCTGACCTGTATCGGGACAATGAGCAGTTCTTC	CASSPDLYRDNEQFF
NA	TRBV7-2	TRBJ2-5	NA	TGTGCCAGCAGCCGCAGGGATCAAGAGACCCAGTACTTC	CASSRRDQETQYF
once	TRBV4-1	TRBJ1-5	NA	TGCGCCAGCAGCCAGCCCACAGGATTAGCAAATCAGCCCCAGCATTTT	CASSQPTGLANQPQHF
NA	TRBV27	TRBJ1-6	TRBD1	TGTGCCAGCAATTTGGGGGGACAGATTAATTCACCCCTCCACTTT	CASNLGGQINSPLHF
NA	TRBV19	TRBJ2-7	TRBD1	TGTGCCAGTAGTATTAATTTGGGACAGCGGTACGAGCAGTACTTC	CASSINLGQRYEQYF
NA	TRBV27	TRBJ1-5	TRBD1	TGTGCCAGCAGCTCCGGGACAGGGGGTTGGGGCAATCAGCCCCAGCATTTT	CASSSGTGGWGNQPQHF
NA	TRBV5-1	TRBJ2-7	NA	TGCGCCAGCAGCTTGGTGAGGGGAGCCTCCTACGAGCAGTACTTC	CASSLVRGASYEQYF
NA	TRBV10-3	TRBJ2-2	TRBD1	TGTGCCATCAGGGGACAGTCGAACACCGGGGAGCTGTTTTTT	CAIRGQSNTGELFF
few	TRBV4-2	TRBJ2-7	NA	TGTGCCAGCAGCCAAGAGCCTAGCTTCTCCTACGAGCAGTACTTC	CASSQEPSFSYEQYF
NA	TRBV28	TRBJ2-3	NA	TGTGCCAGCAGTTTTCTTCAAGGCACAGATACGCAGTATTTT	CASSFLQGTDTQYF
NA	TRBV7-9	TRBJ1-2	NA	TGTGCCAGCAGTATTCCGCCCTCGGGACGGAGCATGGACTATGGCTACACCTTC	CASSIPPSGRSMDYGYTF
few	TRBV7-2	TRBJ1-5	NA	TGTGCCAGCAGCCAAGGGGGAGCGCAATTTCAGCCCCAGCATTTT	CASSQGGAQFQPQHF
NA	TRBV6-1	TRBJ2-5	TRBD2	TGTGCCAGCAGTGACCACCGGCGGGGGGGCGGGGAGACCCAGTACTTC	CASSDHRRGGGETQYF
NA	TRBV12-3/TRBV12-4	TRBJ2-4	NA	TGTGCCAGCAGTTTATTTGGGGCTGGTCAGTACTTC	CASSLFGAGQYF
NA	TRBV30	TRBJ2-5	NA	TGTGCCTGGAGTGTACACCCCGCAGGGGAGACCCAGTACTTC	CAWSVHPAGETQYF
NA	TRBV28	TRBJ2-2	NA	TGTGCCAGCAGTACTGCTAGCTCGAACACCGGGGAGCTGTTTTTT	CASSTASSNTGELFF
NA	TRBV27	TRBJ1-2	TRBD1	TGTGCCAGCAGTTGGGGCAGGGGGCGCGGCTACACCTTC	CASSWGRGRGYTF